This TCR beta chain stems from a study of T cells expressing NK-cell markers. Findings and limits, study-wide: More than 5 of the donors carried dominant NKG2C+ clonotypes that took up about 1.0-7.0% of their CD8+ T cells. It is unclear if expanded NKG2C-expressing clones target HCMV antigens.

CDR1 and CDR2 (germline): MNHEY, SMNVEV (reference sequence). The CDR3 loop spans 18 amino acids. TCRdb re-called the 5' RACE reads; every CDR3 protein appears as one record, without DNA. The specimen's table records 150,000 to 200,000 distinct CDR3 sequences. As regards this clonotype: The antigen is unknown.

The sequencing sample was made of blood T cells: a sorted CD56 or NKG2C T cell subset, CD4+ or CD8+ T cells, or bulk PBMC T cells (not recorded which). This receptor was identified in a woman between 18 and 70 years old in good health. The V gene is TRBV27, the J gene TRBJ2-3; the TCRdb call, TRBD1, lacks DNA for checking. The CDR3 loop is CASSLWVTRTGAGDTQYF.